What follows are 13 T cell receptor beta chains derived from one specimen sequenced in a study of OX40 agonist ivuxolimab in advanced cancers. Generated by immunoSEQ multiplex PCR, the TCRdb table keeps only in-frame clones and is missing some. The sample holds over 50,000 clones, about 92% seen once. The material sequenced was CD4+ or CD8+ T cells sorted from blood, taken in a trial of the OX40 agonist ivuxolimab. All receptors come from an adult with an advanced solid tumor such as melanoma, head and neck, liver or kidney cancer.

The chain has TRBV5-1 and TRBJ2-1; TRBD1 agrees at 9 bases. V was pared by 0 bases and J by 8 bases, with 12 bases of the junction left unmatched. The germline V gene has CDR1 SGHRS and CDR2 YFSETQ. The CDR3 runs to 17 residues. CDR3 region: CASSLEAVGQGTHEQFF. The CDR3 bases are TGCGCCAGCAGCTTGGAGGCCGTAGGACAGGGGACCCATGAGCAGTTCTTC. The full variable domain, rest sourced from reference TRBV5-1 and TRBJ2-1, is KAGVTQTPRYLIKTRGQQVTLSCSPISGHRSVSWYQQTPGQGLQFLFEYFSETQRNKGNFPGRFSGRQFSNSRSEMNVSTLELGDSALYLCASSLEAVGQGTHEQFFGPGTRLTVL.

V usage is TRBV6-5 and J usage is TRBJ2-1, with D tentatively TRBD2 (5 bases). Trimming shortened V by 2 bases and J by 4 bases, and 15 bases separated the two germline ends. The CDR3 has 16 residues. The V gene's germline CDR1 is MNHEY and CDR2 SVGAGI. CDR3: CASSYALGSLYNEQFF. DNA of the CDR3: TGTGCCAGCAGTTACGCACTAGGGAGTTTATACAATGAGCAGTTCTTC.

The J gene is TRBJ1-1, the V gene TRBV6-5; D not resolved. The CDR3 sequence is 13 residues long. V dropped 8 bases and J dropped 1 base, with 11 bases sitting between them. Per the germline V gene, CDR1 is MNHEY and CDR2 is SVGAGI. The CDR3 spells CASFWTKNTEAFF. The CDR3 DNA sequence: TGTGCCAGCTTCTGGACGAAGAACACTGAAGCTTTCTTT.

This chain uses TRBV6-6 with TRBJ1-2; a possible D gene is TRBD1 (6 bases). V lost 2 bases, J lost 2 bases, and 12 bases lay in between. CDR1 and CDR2 from the germline V gene are MNHNY and SVGAGI (reference sequence). The CDR3 runs to 15 residues. The CDR3 coding sequence is TGTGCCAGCAGTTACAAGGGACACCTCAACTATGGCTACACCTTC. Translating it yields CASSYKGHLNYGYTF.

This clone has just one count. The CDR3 nucleotides are TGTGCCAGCAGTGACCGGACCCGGGGTTTTTCGAAGTACTTC. This translates into CASSDRTRGFSKYF. V gene TRBV6-4 combines with J gene TRBJ2-7; a weak D match, TRBD2 (5 bases). Germline-derived CDR1 and CDR2 are MRHNA and SNTAGT. Trimming left V 2 bases short and J 11 bases short, with 19 bases between. The CDR3 is made up of 14 amino acids.

V gene TRBV11-2 combines with J gene TRBJ2-1; TRBD2 agrees at 8 bases. The CDR3 sequence is 11 residues long. Germline-derived CDR1 and CDR2 are SGHAT and FQNNGV. The trim removed 2 bases at V and 12 bases at J, leaving 0 bases unmatched. CDR3 nucleotides: TGTGCCAGCAGCTTAACTAGCGGGCAGTTCTTC. It translates to CASSLTSGQFF.

Only one count was recorded for this clone. The rearrangement joins TRBV6-5 to TRBJ2-7, with 10 bases identical to TRBD2. This CDR3 region has 15 residues. CDR1 and CDR2 (germline): MNHEY, SVGAGI. V gave up 2 bases and J gave up 3 bases; unmatched junction bases: 4. The CDR3 protein is CASSYGSGRLYEQYV. The CDR3 bases are TGTGCCAGCAGTTACGGTAGCGGGAGGCTCTACGAGCAGTACGTC.

The J gene is TRBJ1-1, the V gene TRBV9, with D perhaps TRBD1 (5 bases). Trimming took off 0 bases at V and 5 bases at J, with 8 bases between the two ends. Per germline, CDR1 SGDLS and CDR2 YYNGEE. This CDR3 spans 13 amino acids. The chain's CDR3 is CASSVGDRTEAFF. The CDR3 DNA reads as TGTGCCAGCAGCGTAGGTGACAGAACTGAAGCTTTCTTT.

V is TRBV27 and J is TRBJ2-1, with D tentatively TRBD1 (7 bases). Germline V lookup: CDR1 MNHEY, CDR2 SMNVEV (reference sequence). CDR3 length equals 16 residues. V shed 7 bases and J shed 6 bases, with 22 bases lying between them. The CDR3 here is CASIPRRGEGINEQFF. CDR3 DNA: TGTGCCAGCATTCCGCGCAGGGGGGAAGGGATCAATGAGCAGTTCTTC.

The chain has TRBV4-2 and TRBJ1-5; D uncertain. The V gene's germline CDR1 is LGHNA and CDR2 YNFKEQ. CDR3 length: 16 residues. V was clipped by 0 bases and J by 3 bases, with 12 bases between them. The CDR3 region is CASSQDLTAINQPQHF. In DNA form, the CDR3 reads TGTGCCAGCAGCCAAGATCTTACGGCAATCAATCAGCCCCAGCATTTT.

CDR3 amino acids: CSARQPTGELFF. The CDR3 bases are TGCAGCGCTCGACAGCCCACCGGGGAGCTGTTTTTT. The genes are TRBV29-1 and TRBJ2-2, with TRBD1 as a possible D gene (5 bases). Germline assignment: CDR1 SQVTM and CDR2 ANQGSEA. The CDR3 consists of 12 residues. V was shortened by 7 bases and J by 4 bases, with 10 bases between the two germline ends.

This clone has a single count. The chain joins TRBV6-5 to TRBJ1-2; TRBD1 aligns across 11 bases. CDR1 and CDR2 from the germline V gene are MNHEY and SVGAGI. J was trimmed by 4 bases and V by 2 bases; bases with no gene match: 6. The CDR3 length is 16 residues. The CDR3 nucleotides read TGTGCCAGCAGTTACCATGGACAGGGGGCGGGCTATGGCTACACCTTC. Amino acid sequence: CASSYHGQGAGYGYTF.

The V and J genes are TRBV6-5 and TRBJ1-1; D might be TRBD1 (5 bases). CDR3 length equals 13 residues. The V gene's germline CDR1 is MNHEY and CDR2 SVGAGI. Deletions cut 5 bases from V and 3 bases from J, with 10 bases between. The chain's CDR3 is CASSLGRYTEAFF. For the CDR3, the DNA is TGTGCCAGCAGTCTGGGACGGTACACTGAAGCTTTCTTT.